This T cell receptor beta chain was observed in a study of T cell responses to AZD1222 COVID-19 vaccine. Here immunoSEQ multiplex PCR was the method, and the copy in TCRdb shows in-frame clones only, minus some. The data hold about 92,000 clones, with roughly nine tenths observed a single time. Germline V lookup: CDR1 DFQATT, CDR2 SNEGSKA (reference sequence). This CDR3 comprises 16 residues. J gave up 7 bases and V 3 bases, and 17 bases lay outside the gene matches. On this clone itself: Antigen specificity is unknown.

Findings of the study overall: The study found Spike-specific TCR breadth and depth rose after two AZD1222 doses.

The sequence came from an adult in good health. The sample in question was peripheral blood, obtained on day 0 of AZD1222 vaccination. The V call is TRBV20-1, the J call TRBJ2-7, with TRBD2 matching 8 bases. For the CDR3, the DNA is TGCAGTGCTAGTCCTACCCCCCAGCGGGAGCGTCGGGAGCAGTACTTC. Residues: CSASPTPQRERREQYF.